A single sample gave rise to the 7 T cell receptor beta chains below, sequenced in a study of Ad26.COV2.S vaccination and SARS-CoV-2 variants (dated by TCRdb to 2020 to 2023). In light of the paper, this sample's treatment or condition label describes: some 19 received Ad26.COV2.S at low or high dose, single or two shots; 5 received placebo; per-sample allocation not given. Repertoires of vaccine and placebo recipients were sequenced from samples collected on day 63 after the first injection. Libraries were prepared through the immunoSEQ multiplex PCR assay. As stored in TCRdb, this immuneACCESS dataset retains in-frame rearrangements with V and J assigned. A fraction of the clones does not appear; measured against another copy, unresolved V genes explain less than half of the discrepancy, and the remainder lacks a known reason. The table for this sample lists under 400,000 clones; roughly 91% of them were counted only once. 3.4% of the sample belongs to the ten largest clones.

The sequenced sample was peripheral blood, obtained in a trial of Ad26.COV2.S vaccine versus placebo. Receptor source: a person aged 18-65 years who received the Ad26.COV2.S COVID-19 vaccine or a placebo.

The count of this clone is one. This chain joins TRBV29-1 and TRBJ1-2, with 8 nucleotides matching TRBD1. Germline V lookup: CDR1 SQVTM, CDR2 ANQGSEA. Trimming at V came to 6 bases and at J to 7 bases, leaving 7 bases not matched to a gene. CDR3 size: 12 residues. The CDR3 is CSVGTGGGGYTF. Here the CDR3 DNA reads TGCAGCGTCGGGACAGGCGGGGGTGGCTACACCTTC. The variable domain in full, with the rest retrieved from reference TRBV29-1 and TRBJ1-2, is SAVISQKPSRDICQRGTSLTIQCQVDSQVTMMFWYRQQPGQSLTLIATANQGSEATYESGFVIDKFPISRPNLTFSTLTVSNMSPEDSSIYLCSVGTGGGGYTFGSGTRLTVV.

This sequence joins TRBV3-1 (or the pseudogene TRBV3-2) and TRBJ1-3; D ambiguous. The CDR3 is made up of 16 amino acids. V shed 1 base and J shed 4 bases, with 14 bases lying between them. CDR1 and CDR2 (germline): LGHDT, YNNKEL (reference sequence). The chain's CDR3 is CASSQGTLGLGNTIYF. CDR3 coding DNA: TGTGCCAGCAGCCAAGGGACTCTGGGATTAGGAAACACCATATATTTT.

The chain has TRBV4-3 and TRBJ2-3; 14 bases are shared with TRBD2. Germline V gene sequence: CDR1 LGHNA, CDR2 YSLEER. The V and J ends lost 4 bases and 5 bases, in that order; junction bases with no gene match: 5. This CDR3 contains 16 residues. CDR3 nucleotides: TGCGCCAGCAGCCGTATGACTAGCGGGGGGGAAGATACGCAGTATTTT. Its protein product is CASSRMTSGGEDTQYF.

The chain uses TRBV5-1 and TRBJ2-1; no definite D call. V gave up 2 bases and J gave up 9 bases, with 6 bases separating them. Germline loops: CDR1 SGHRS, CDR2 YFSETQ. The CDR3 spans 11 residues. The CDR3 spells CASSLGVEQFF. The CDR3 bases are TGCGCCAGCAGCTTAGGAGTTGAGCAGTTCTTC.

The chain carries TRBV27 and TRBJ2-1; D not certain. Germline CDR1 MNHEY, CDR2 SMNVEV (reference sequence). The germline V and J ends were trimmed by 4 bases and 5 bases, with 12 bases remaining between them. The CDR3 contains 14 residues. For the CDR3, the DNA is TGTGCCAGCAGTTCCCGAACGATGAACAATGAGCAGTTCTTC. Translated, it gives CASSSRTMNNEQFF.

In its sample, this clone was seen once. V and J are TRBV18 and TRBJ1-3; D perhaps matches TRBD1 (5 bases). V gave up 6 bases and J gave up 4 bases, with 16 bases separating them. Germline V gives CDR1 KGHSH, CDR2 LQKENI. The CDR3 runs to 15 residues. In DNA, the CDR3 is TGTGCCAGCTCCCAGACGGGGGGGAACGGAAACACCATATATTTT. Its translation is CASSQTGGNGNTIYF. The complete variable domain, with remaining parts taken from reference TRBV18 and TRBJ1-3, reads NAGVMQNPRHLVRRRGQEARLRCSPMKGHSHVYWYRQLPEEGLKFMVYLQKENIIDESGMPKERFSAEFPKEGPSILRIQQVVRGDSAAYFCASSQTGGNGNTIYFGEGSWLTVV.

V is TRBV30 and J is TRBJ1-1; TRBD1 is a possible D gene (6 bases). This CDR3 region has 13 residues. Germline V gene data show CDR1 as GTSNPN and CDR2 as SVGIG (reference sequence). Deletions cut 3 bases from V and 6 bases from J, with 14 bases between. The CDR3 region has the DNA TGTGCCTGGAGATCAGGGGCAGTGTCTGAAGCTTTCTTT. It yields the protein CAWRSGAVSEAFF.